The rows below give T cell receptor beta chains drawn from one sample of a study of cytotoxic CD8 clonotypes in ibrutinib-treated CLL. TCRdb's table, derived via immunoSEQ multiplex PCR, lists solely in-frame clones and lacks some. The repertoire has 250,000 to 350,000 clones, roughly 76% of them found once; the top ten carry approximately 5.6%. This material consisted of PBMCs, taken at disease progression, from a patient treated with ibrutinib. Receptors originate from a human donor with chronic lymphocytic leukemia. CDR3s include the opening cysteine and the closing phenylalanine or tryptophan. A D gene is named only where the DNA matches it firmly. Clone size is stated in some rows and not others, as once, few, many or a class when expanded.

V: TRBV6-6; size: NA; J: TRBJ1-2; D: NA; DNA: TGTGCCAGCAGTTTTACGGACGGTTATGGCTACACCTTC; CDR3: CASSFTDGYGYTF
V: TRBV5-8; size: NA; J: TRBJ1-5; D: NA; DNA: TGTGCCAGCAGCTTCAGGGGTGCGGGACAGCCCCAGCATTTT; CDR3: CASSFRGAGQPQHF
V: TRBV10-3; size: NA; J: TRBJ2-5; D: TRBD2; DNA: TGTGCCATCAGTGAGGGGGAGCGGGGAGAGACCCAGTACTTC; CDR3: CAISEGERGETQYF
V: TRBV27; size: NA; J: TRBJ1-1; D: NA; DNA: TGTGCCAGCAGTTTATCCCAGAAGACTGAAGCTTTCTTT; CDR3: CASSLSQKTEAFF
V: TRBV7-6; size: NA; J: TRBJ1-3; D: NA; DNA: TGTGCCAGCAGTTCCTACATGGGGCCTGGAAACACCATATATTTT; CDR3: CASSSYMGPGNTIYF
V: TRBV27; size: once; J: TRBJ2-7; D: TRBD2; DNA: TGTGCCGGCAAGAAGACGGGACTAGCGGGAATCCCAACCTACGAGCAGTACTTC; CDR3: CAGKKTGLAGIPTYEQYF
V: TRBV11-2; size: NA; J: TRBJ2-7; D: NA; DNA: TGTGCCAGCAGCTTTTTGATTTACGAGCAGTACTTC; CDR3: CASSFLIYEQYF
V: TRBV7-3; size: NA; J: TRBJ2-5; D: NA; DNA: TGTGCCAGCAGCTTAGAAAGCTCGGAGACCCAGTACTTC; CDR3: CASSLESSETQYF
V: TRBV29-1; size: NA; J: TRBJ1-1; D: TRBD1; DNA: TGCAGCGTGGGGGACAGGTGGGAAATGAACACTGAAGCTTTCTTT; CDR3: CSVGDRWEMNTEAFF
V: TRBV29-1; size: once; J: TRBJ1-2; D: TRBD1; DNA: TGCAGCGTTTATTCCGGACAGGGGCGGGTTGGCTACACCTTC; CDR3: CSVYSGQGRVGYTF
V: TRBV7-8; size: NA; J: TRBJ2-2; D: TRBD2; DNA: TGTGCCAGCAGTTCTAGCGGGAGCGGGGCCGGGGAGCTGTTTTTT; CDR3: CASSSSGSGAGELFF
V: TRBV4-2; size: few; J: TRBJ2-5; D: TRBD2; DNA: TGTGCCAGCAGCCGGAGTCGAACAGCGGGAGGCTACCAAGAGACCCAGTACTTC; CDR3: CASSRSRTAGGYQETQYF
V: TRBV10-3; size: NA; J: TRBJ2-2; D: NA; DNA: TGTGCCATCAGTGAGGCGAACTCTTTTGGGACAAATGATCGAAGCGCGGAGCTGTTTTTT; CDR3: CAISEANSFGTNDRSAELFF
V: TRBV9; size: NA; J: TRBJ2-1; D: NA; DNA: TGTGCCAGCAGCGTAGATCCGGGAAGCGACAATGAGCAGTTCTTC; CDR3: CASSVDPGSDNEQFF
V: TRBV5-6; size: NA; J: TRBJ2-7; D: NA; DNA: TGTGCCAGCAGTTACAGACTAGACTCCTACGAGCAGTACTTC; CDR3: CASSYRLDSYEQYF
V: TRBV7-8; size: NA; J: TRBJ2-4; D: NA; DNA: TGTGCCAGCAGCGGGGGATACAGGGAGCTAGCCAAAAACATTCAGTACTTC; CDR3: CASSGGYRELAKNIQYF
V: TRBV6-5; size: once; J: TRBJ2-2; D: TRBD2; DNA: TGTGCCAGCAGGGAGAGCGGGAGGGTTCCCGGGGAGCTGTTTTTT; CDR3: CASRESGRVPGELFF
V: TRBV5-4; size: NA; J: TRBJ1-1; D: TRBD1; DNA: TGTGCCAGCAGCTACATCAGGGGGGACACTGAAGCTTTCTTT; CDR3: CASSYIRGDTEAFF
V: TRBV5-1; size: few; J: TRBJ2-5; D: NA; DNA: TGCGCCAGCGTCCTTCCCGGAGGAGAGACCCAGTACTTC; CDR3: CASVLPGGETQYF
V: TRBV29-1; size: NA; J: TRBJ1-1; D: NA; DNA: TGCAGCGTCCACACAGGGATCCGGAACACTGAAGCTTTCTTT; CDR3: CSVHTGIRNTEAFF
V: TRBV5-1; size: NA; J: TRBJ1-3; D: NA; DNA: TGCGCCAGCAGCTTGGCCGGTGGGGCTACTGGAAACACCATATATTTT; CDR3: CASSLAGGATGNTIYF
V: TRBV7-8; size: NA; J: TRBJ2-7; D: NA; DNA: TGTGCCAGCAGCTCCCGCGGGGACAGATACGAGCAGTACTTC; CDR3: CASSSRGDRYEQYF
V: TRBV5-1; size: NA; J: TRBJ1-1; D: NA; DNA: TGCGCCAGCAGCTCGGACAGATTTACTGAAGCTTTCTTT; CDR3: CASSSDRFTEAFF
V: TRBV28; size: NA; J: TRBJ1-4; D: NA; DNA: TGTGCCAGCACCCCCGCGATGGACAGAGTAAATGAAAAACTGTTTTTT; CDR3: CASTPAMDRVNEKLFF